A single TCR beta chain is shown here with its context. Original processing notes: Estimation of nucleated cell counts relied on the amplification of reference gene primers. Sequencing used immunoSEQ multiplex PCR; TCRdb keeps in-frame clones, though not all of them. The V and J calls and clone size come from that table; D and trimming were worked out from the DNA. The sample has 160,000 or so clones, approximately 84% seen once. CDR3 length: 14 residues. The ends were cut back, 2 bases at V and 4 bases at J, with 9 bases in the middle. CDR1 and CDR2 (germline): KGHSH, LQKENI. The sample comes from a study of blood T cell repertoires in COVID-19. Looking at the study overall: Sites across the United States, Italy and Spain contributed samples from acute and convalescent COVID-19. Sample material is recorded as cDNA or gDNA derived from T cells, B-cell-depleted T cells, or PBMCs.

The TCR comes from a woman aged 80 or older with acute or convalescent COVID-19. The chain combines TRBV18 with TRBJ1-5; no reliable D call. The sample consisted of peripheral blood. As DNA, the CDR3 is TGTGCCAGCTCACCAGCGACAAAAAATCAGCCCCAGCATTTT. It codes for CASSPATKNQPQHF.